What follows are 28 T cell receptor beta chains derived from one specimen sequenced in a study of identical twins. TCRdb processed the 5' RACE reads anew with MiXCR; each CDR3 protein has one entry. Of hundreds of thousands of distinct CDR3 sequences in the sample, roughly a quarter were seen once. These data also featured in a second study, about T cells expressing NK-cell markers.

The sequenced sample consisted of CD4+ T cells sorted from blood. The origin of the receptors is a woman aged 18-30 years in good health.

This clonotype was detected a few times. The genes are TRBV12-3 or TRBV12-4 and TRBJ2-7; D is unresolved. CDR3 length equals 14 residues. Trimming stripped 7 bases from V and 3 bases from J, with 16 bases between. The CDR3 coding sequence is TGTGCCAGCACCCTAGGGCAGTGGCACTACGAGCAGTACTTC. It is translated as CASTLGQWHYEQYF.

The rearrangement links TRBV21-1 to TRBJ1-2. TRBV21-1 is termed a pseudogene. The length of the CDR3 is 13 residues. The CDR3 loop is CASKGPCNYGYTF. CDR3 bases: TGTGCCAGCAAGGGGCCTTGTAACTATGGCTACACCTTC.

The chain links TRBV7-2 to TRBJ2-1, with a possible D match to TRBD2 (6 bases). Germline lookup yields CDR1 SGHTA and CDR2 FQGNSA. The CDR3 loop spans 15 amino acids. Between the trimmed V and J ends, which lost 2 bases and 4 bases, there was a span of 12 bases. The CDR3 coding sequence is TGTGCCAGCAGCTTAAGCCAGCGGGCATACAATGAGCAGTTCTTC. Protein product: CASSLSQRAYNEQFF. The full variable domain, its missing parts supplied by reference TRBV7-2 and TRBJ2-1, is GAGVSQSPSNKVTEKGKDVELRCDPISGHTALYWYRQSLGQGLEFLIYFQGNSAPDKSGLPSDRFSAERTGGSVSTLTIQRTQQEDSAVYLCASSLSQRAYNEQFFGPGTRLTVL.

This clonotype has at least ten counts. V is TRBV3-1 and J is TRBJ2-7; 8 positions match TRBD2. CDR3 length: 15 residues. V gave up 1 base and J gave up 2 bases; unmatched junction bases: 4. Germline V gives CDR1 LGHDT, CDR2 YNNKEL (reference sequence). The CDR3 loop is CASSQGLARTYEQYF. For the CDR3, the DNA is TGTGCCAGCAGCCAAGGACTAGCGAGAACCTACGAGCAGTACTTC.

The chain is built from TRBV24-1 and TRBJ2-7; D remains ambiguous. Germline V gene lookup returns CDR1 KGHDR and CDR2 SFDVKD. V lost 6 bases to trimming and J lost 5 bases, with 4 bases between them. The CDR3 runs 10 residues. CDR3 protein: CATSNHEQYF. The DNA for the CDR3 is TGTGCCACCAGTAATCACGAGCAGTACTTC.

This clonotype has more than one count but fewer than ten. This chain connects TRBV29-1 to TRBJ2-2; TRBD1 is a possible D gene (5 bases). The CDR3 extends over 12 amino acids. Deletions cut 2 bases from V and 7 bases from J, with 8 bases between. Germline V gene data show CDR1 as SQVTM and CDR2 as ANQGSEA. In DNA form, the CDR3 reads TGCAGCGTTGAAACCCAGGGCGGGGAGCTGTTTTTT. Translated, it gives CSVETQGGELFF.

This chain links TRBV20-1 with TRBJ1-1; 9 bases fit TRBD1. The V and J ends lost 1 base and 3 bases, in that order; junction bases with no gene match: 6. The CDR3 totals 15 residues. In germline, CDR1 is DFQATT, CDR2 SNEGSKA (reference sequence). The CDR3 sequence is CSARAGRQGDTEAFF. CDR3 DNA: TGCAGTGCTAGAGCGGGAAGACAGGGGGACACTGAAGCTTTCTTT.

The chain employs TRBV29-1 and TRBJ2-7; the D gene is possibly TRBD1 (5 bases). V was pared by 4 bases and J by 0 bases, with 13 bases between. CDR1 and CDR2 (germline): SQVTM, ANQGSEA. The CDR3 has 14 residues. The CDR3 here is CSVGLDTLSYEQYF. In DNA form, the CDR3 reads TGCAGCGTTGGACTGGACACCCTCTCCTACGAGCAGTACTTC.

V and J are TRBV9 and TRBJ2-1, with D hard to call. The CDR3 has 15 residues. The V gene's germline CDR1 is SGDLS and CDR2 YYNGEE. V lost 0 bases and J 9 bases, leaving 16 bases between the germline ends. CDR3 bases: TGTGCCAGCAGCGTAGCCCGTAGCCCCATCGCTGAGCAGTTCTTC. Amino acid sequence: CASSVARSPIAEQFF.

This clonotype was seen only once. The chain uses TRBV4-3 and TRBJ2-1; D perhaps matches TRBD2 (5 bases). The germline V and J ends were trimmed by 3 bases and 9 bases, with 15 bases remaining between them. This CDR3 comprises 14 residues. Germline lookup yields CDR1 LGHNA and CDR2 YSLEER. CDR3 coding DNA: TGCGCCAGCAGCCAGGAGCCTCGAGGGAGTGAGCAGTTCTTC. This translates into CASSQEPRGSEQFF.

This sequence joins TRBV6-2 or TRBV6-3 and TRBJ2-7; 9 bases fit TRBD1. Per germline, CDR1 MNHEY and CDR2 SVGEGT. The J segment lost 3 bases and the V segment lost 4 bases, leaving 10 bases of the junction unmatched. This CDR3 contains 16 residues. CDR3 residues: CASSSTGTGIVYEQYF. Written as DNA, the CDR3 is TGTGCCAGCAGTTCCACCGGGACAGGGATCGTCTACGAGCAGTACTTC.

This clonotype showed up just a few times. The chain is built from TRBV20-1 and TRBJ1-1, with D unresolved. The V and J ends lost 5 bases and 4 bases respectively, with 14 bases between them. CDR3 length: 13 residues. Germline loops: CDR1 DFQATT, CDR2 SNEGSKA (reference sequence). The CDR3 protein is CSARRVIGTEAFF. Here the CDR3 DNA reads TGCAGTGCTCGAAGGGTTATTGGCACTGAAGCTTTCTTT.

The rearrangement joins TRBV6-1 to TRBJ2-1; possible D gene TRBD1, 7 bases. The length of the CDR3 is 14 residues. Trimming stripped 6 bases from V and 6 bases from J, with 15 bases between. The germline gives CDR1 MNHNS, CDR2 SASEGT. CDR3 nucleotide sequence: TGTGCCAGCAGCCAGCAGGGGGGATTCAATGAGCAGTTCTTC. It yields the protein CASSQQGGFNEQFF.

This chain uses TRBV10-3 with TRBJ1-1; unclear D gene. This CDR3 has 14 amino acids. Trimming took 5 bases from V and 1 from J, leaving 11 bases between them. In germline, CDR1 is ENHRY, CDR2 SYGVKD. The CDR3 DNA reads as TGTGCCATCAGTTCAGTAACGGGGAACACTGAAGCTTTCTTT. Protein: CAISSVTGNTEAFF.

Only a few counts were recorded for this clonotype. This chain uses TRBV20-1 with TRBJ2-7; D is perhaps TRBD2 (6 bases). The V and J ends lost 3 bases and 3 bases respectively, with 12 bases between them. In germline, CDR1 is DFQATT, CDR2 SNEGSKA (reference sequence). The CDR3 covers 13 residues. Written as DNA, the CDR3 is TGCAGTGCTAGCCAAGCGGGTCGCTACGAGCAGTACTTC. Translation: CSASQAGRYEQYF.

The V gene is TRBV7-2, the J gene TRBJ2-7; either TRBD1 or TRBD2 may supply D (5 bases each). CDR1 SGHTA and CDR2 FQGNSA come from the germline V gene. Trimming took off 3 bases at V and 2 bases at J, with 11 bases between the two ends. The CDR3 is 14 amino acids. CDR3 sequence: CASSFSRGTYEQYF. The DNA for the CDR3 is TGTGCCAGCAGCTTCTCGAGGGGTACCTACGAGCAGTACTTC.

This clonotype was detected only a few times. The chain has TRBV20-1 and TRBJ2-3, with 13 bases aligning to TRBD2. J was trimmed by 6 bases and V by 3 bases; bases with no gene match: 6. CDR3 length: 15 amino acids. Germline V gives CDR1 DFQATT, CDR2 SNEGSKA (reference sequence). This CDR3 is CSASWQTSGGDTQYF. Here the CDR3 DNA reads TGCAGTGCTAGTTGGCAGACTAGCGGGGGGGATACGCAGTATTTT.

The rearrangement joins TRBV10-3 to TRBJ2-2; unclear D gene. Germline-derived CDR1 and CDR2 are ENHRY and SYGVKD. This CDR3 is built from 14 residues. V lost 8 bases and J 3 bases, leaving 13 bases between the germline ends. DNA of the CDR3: TGTGCCATCTCGCCCCGGCCCGACACCGGGGAGCTGTTTTTT. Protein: CAISPRPDTGELFF.

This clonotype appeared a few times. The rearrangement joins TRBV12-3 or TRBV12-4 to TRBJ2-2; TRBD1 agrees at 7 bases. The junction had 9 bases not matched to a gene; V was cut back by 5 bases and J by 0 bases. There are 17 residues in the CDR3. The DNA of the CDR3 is TGTGCCAGCAGTCACAACCGGGACAGCGCGAACACCGGGGAGCTGTTTTTT. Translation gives CASSHNRDSANTGELFF.

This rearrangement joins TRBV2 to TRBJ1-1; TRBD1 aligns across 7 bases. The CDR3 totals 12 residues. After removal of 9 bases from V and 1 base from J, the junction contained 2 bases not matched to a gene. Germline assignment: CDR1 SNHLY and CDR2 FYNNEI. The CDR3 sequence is CARRTGNTEAFF. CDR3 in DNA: TGTGCCAGACGGACAGGGAACACTGAAGCTTTCTTT.

CDR3 protein: CASSQGIGSTDTQYF. CDR3 nucleotide sequence: TGTGCCAGCAGCCAAGGGATCGGTAGCACAGATACGCAGTATTTT. The chain recombines TRBV3-1 with TRBJ2-3; D ambiguous. The length of the CDR3 is 15 residues. The germline V gene has CDR1 LGHDT and CDR2 YNNKEL (reference sequence). Between the trimmed V and J ends, which lost 1 base and 0 bases, there was a span of 8 bases.

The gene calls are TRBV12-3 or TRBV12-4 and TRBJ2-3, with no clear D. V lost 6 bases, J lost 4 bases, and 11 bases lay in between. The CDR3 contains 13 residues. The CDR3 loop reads CASSIRASDTQYF. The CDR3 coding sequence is TGTGCCAGCAGCATTCGGGCTTCAGATACGCAGTATTTT.

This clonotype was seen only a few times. Here the CDR3 reads CASSFLTGSTGELFF. Here the CDR3 DNA reads TGTGCCAGCAGCTTCCTCACAGGTTCAACCGGGGAGCTGTTTTTT. This chain links TRBV7-9 with TRBJ2-2, with D perhaps TRBD1 (5 bases). From germline, CDR1 is SEHNR and CDR2 FQNEAQ (reference sequence). The germline V and J ends were trimmed by 3 bases and 5 bases, with 13 bases remaining between them. The CDR3 is 15 residues long.

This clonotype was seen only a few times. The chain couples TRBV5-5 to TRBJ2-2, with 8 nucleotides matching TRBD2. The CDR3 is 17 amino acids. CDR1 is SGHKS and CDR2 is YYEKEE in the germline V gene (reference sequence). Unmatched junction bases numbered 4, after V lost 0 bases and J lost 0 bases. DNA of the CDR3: TGTGCCAGCAGCTTGGCCCGACTAGCGTCGAACACCGGGGAGCTGTTTTTT. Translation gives CASSLARLASNTGELFF.

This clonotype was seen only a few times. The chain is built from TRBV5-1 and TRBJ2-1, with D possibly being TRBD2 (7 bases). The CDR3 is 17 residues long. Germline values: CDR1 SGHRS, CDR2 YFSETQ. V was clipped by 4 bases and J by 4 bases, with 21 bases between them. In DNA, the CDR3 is TGCGCCAGCAGCCCCCGGGCAACCGCGGGGGCTTACAATGAGCAGTTCTTC. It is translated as CASSPRATAGAYNEQFF.

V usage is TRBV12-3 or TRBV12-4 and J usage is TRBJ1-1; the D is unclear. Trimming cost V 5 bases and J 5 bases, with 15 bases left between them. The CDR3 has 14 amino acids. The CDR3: CASSQRGRQTEAFF. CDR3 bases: TGTGCCAGCAGTCAACGAGGGCGTCAAACTGAAGCTTTCTTT.

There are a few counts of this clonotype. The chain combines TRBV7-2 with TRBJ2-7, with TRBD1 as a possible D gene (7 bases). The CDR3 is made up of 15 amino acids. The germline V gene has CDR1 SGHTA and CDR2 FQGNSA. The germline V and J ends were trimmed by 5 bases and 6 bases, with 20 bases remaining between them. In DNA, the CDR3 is TGTGCCAGCAGCCTTGTGGGGGGAGCAGGGGGCGAGCAGTACTTC. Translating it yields CASSLVGGAGGEQYF. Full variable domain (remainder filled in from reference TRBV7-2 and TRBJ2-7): GAGVSQSPSNKVTEKGKDVELRCDPISGHTALYWYRQSLGQGLEFLIYFQGNSAPDKSGLPSDRFSAERTGGSVSTLTIQRTQQEDSAVYLCASSLVGGAGGEQYFGPGTRLTVT.

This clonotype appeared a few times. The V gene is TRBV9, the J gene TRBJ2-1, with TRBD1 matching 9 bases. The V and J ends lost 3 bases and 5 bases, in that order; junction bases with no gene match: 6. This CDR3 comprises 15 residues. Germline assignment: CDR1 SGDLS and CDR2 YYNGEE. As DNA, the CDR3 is TGTGCCAGCAGCGACCGGGACAGGGTGGACAATGAGCAGTTCTTC. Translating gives CASSDRDRVDNEQFF.